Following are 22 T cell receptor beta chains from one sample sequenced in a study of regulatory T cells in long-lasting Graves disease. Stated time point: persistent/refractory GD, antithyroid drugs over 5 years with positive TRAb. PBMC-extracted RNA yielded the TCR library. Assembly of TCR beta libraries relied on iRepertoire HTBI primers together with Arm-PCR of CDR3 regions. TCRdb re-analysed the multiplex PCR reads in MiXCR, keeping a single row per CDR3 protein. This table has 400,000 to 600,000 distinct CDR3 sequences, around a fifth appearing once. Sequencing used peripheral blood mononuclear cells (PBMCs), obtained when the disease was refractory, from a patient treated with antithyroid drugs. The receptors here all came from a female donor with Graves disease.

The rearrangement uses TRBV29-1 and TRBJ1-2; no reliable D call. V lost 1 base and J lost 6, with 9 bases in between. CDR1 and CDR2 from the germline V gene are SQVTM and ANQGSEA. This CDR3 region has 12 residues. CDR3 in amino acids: CSVEGGGHGYTF. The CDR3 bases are TGCAGCGTTGAAGGCGGTGGCCATGGCTACACCTTC.

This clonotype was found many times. The CDR3 is CASSLSLTTEAFF. The CDR3 DNA reads as TGTGCCAGCAGTTTAAGTCTGACAACTGAAGCTTTCTTT. This sequence joins TRBV28 and TRBJ1-1; D not resolved. This CDR3 contains 13 residues. The V and J ends lost 2 bases and 5 bases respectively, with 9 bases between them. Germline V gene sequence: CDR1 MDHEN, CDR2 SYDVKM.

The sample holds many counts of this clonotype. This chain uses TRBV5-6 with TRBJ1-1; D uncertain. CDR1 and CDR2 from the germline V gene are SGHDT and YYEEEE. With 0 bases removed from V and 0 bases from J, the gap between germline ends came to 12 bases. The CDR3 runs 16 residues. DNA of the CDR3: TGTGCCAGCAGCTTGGCCTTAAGGGCGATGAACACTGAAGCTTTCTTT. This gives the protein CASSLALRAMNTEAFF. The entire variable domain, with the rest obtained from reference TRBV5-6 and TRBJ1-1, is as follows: DAGVTQSPTHLIKTRGQQVTLRCSPKSGHDTVSWYQQALGQGPQFIFQYYEEEERQRGNFPDRFSGHQFPNYSSELNVNALLLGDSALYLCASSLALRAMNTEAFFGQGTRLTVV.

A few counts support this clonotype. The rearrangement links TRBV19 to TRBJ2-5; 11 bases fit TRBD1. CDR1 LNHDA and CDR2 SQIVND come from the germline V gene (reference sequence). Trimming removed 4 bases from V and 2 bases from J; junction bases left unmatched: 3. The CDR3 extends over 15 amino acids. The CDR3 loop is CASSKRDRGQETQYF. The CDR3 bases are TGTGCCAGTAGTAAACGGGACAGGGGGCAAGAGACCCAGTACTTC.

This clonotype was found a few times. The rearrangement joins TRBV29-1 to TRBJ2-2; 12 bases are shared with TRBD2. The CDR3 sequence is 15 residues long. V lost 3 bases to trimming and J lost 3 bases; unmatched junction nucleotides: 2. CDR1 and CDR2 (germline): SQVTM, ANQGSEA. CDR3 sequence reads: CSVEGLAGDTGELFF. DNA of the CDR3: TGCAGCGTTGAGGGACTAGCGGGTGACACCGGGGAGCTGTTTTTT.

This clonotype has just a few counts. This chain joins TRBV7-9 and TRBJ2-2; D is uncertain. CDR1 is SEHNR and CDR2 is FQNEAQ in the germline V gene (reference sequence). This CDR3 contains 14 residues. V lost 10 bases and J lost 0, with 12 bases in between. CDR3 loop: CAISLDSNTGELFF. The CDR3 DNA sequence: TGTGCCATCAGTCTTGACTCGAACACCGGGGAGCTGTTTTTT.

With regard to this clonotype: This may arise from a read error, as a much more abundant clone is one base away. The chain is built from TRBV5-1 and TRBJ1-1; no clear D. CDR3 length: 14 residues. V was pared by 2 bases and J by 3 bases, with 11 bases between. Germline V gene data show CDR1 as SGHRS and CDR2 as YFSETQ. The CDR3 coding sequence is TGCGCCAGCAGCTTTGGAGACGGGGACACTGAAGCTTTCTTT. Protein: CASSFGDGDTEAFF.

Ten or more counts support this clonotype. The CDR3 region is CASSLRSPLSGANVLTF. CDR3 nucleotides: TGCGCCAGCAGCTTGCGGTCTCCACTCTCTGGGGCCAACGTCCTGACTTTC. The chain combines TRBV5-1 with TRBJ2-6; D remains unclear. CDR3 size: 17 residues. The V end was cut by 1 base, the J end by 0 bases, with 11 bases between. The germline gives CDR1 SGHRS, CDR2 YFSETQ.

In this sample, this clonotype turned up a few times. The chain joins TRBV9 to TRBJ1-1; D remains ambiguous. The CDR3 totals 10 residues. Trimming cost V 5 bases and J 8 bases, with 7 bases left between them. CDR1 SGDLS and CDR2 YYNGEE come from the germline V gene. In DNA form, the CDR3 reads TGTGCCAGCAGGAAAGGGGAAGCTTTCTTT. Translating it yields CASRKGEAFF.

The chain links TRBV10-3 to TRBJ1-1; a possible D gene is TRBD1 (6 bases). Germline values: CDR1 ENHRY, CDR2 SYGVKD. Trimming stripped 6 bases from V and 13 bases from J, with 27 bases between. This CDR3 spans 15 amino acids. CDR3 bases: TGTGCCATCAGCAGCGGACAGCGAGATTATCTGAGGGTTTTCTTT. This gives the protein CAISSGQRDYLRVFF.

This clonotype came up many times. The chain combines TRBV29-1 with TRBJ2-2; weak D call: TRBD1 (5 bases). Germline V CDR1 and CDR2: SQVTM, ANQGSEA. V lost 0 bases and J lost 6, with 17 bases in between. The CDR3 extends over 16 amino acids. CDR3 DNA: TGCAGCGTTGAAGACCCCCGGTCAGGGCAAGCCGGGGAGCTGTTTTTT. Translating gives CSVEDPRSGQAGELFF.

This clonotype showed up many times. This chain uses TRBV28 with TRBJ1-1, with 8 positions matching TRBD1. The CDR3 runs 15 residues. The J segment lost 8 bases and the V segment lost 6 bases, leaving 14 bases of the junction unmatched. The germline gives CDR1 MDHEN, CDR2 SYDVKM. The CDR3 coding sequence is TGTGCCAGCAGCCGTTGGGACAGGCCGGAGTCGGAAGCTTTCTTT. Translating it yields CASSRWDRPESEAFF.

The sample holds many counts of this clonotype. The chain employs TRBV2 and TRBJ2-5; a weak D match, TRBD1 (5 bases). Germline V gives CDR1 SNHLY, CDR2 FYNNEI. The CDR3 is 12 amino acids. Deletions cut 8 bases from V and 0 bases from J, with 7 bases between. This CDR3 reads CASPRDQETQYF. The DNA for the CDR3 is TGTGCCAGCCCCAGGGACCAAGAGACCCAGTACTTC.

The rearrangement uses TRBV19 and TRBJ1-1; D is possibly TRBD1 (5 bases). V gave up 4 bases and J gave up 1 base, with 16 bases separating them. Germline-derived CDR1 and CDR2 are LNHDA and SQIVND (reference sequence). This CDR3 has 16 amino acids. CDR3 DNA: TGTGCCAGTAGTACCTATCAACAGGCGAAGAACACTGAAGCTTTCTTT. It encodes CASSTYQQAKNTEAFF.

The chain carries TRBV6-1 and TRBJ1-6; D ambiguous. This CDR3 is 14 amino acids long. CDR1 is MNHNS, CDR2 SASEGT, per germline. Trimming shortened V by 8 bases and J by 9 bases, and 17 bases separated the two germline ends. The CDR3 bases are TGTGCCAGCGCGAATGGATCCCCTGGTTCACCCCTCCACTTT. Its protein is CASANGSPGSPLHF.

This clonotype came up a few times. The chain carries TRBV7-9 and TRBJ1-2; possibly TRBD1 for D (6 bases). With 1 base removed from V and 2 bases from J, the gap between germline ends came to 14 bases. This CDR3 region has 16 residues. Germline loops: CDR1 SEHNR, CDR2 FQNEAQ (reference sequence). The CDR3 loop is CASSLGWGQGNYGYTF. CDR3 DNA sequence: TGTGCCAGCAGCTTAGGGTGGGGTCAGGGGAACTATGGCTACACCTTC.

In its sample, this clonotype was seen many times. CDR3 DNA: TGTGCCAGCAGCTATGACAGAAATCAGCCCCAGCATTTT. Its translation is CASSYDRNQPQHF. The chain has TRBV7-2 and TRBJ1-5; TRBD1 might be the D (5 bases). The V end was cut by 4 bases, the J end by 4 bases, with 8 bases between. CDR3 length: 13 residues. Germline-derived CDR1 and CDR2 are SGHTA and FQGNSA.

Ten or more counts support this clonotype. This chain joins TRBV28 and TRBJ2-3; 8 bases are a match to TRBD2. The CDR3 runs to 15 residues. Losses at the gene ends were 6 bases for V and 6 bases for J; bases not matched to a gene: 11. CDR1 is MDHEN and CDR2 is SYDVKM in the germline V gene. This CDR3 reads CASSQGTREGDTQYF. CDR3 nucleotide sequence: TGTGCCAGCAGCCAAGGGACTAGGGAGGGTGATACGCAGTATTTT.

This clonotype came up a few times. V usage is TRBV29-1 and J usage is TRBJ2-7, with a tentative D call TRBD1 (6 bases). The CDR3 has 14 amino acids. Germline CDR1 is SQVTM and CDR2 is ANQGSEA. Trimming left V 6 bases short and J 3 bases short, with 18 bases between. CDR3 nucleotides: TGCAGCGTCGTGGACAGCCTGGGGTACTACGAGCAGTACTTC. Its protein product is CSVVDSLGYYEQYF.

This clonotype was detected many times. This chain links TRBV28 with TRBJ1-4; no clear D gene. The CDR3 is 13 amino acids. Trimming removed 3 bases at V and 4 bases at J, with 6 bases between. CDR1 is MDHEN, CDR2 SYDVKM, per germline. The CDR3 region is CASSLVSNEKLFF. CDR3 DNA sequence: TGTGCCAGCAGTTTGGTCAGTAATGAAAAACTGTTTTTT.

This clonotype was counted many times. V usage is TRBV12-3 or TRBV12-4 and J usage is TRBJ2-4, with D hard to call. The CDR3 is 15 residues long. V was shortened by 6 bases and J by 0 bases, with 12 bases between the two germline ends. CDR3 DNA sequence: TGTGCCAGCAGGAGCCAATGGGTAGCCAAAAACATTCAGTACTTC. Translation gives CASRSQWVAKNIQYF.

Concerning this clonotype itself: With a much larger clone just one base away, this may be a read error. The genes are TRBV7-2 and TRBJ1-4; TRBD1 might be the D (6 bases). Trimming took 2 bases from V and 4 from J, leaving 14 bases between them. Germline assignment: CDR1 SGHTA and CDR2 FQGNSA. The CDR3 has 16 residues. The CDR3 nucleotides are TGTGCCAGCAGCTTAACCCCGAGACAGGTTAATGAAAAACTGTTTTTT. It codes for CASSLTPRQVNEKLFF. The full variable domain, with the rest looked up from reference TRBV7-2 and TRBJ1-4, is GAGVSQSPSNKVTEKGKDVELRCDPISGHTALYWYRQSLGQGLEFLIYFQGNSAPDKSGLPSDRFSAERTGGSVSTLTIQRTQQEDSAVYLCASSLTPRQVNEKLFFGSGTQLSVL.